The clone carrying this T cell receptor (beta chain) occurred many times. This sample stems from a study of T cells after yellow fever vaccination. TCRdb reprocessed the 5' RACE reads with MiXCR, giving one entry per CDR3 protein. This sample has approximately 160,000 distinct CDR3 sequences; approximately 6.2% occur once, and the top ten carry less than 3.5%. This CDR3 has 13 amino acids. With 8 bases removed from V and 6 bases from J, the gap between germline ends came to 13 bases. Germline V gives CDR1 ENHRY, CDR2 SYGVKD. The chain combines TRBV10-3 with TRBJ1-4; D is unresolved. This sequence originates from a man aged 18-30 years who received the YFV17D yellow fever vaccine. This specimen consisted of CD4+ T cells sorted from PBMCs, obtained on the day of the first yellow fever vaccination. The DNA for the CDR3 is TGTGCCATCTCAGAAAGGGATTATGAAAAACTGTTTTTT. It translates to CAISERDYEKLFF.